The 8 T cell receptor beta chains in this list originate from one sample, sequenced in a study of blood T cell repertoires in COVID-19. The data were produced by immunoSEQ multiplex PCR, yet TCRdb's version contains in-frame clones alone and is incomplete. The sample gives hundreds of thousands of clones, 87% of which show up once; under 6.5% is in the top ten. The sequenced sample consisted of peripheral blood. The receptor set was obtained from a woman in her forties or fifties with COVID-19, enrolled during active disease.

The genes are TRBV4-2 and TRBJ1-3; possible D gene TRBD1, 5 bases. Germline V gene data show CDR1 as LGHNA and CDR2 as YNFKEQ. With 0 bases removed from V and 5 bases from J, the gap between germline ends came to 11 bases. The CDR3 has 15 residues. The CDR3 DNA follows: TGTGCCAGCAGCCAAGATCGGCAGGGAAGAAACACCATATATTTT. Encoded protein: CASSQDRQGRNTIYF.

The CDR3 sequence is CASSSRTSGRPGETQYF. The CDR3 DNA sequence: TGTGCCAGCAGCTCGCGGACTAGCGGGAGGCCCGGGGAGACCCAGTACTTC. The genes are TRBV11-2 and TRBJ2-5; 14 bases align to TRBD2. CDR3 length: 17 amino acids. Germline V gene lookup returns CDR1 SGHAT and CDR2 FQNNGV. The J segment lost 5 bases and the V segment lost 4 bases, leaving 9 bases of the junction unmatched.

The chain links TRBV27 to TRBJ2-2; D perhaps matches TRBD2 (6 bases). Germline CDR1 MNHEY, CDR2 SMNVEV (reference sequence). The CDR3 contains 13 residues. V lost 11 bases, J lost 0 bases, and 10 bases lay in between. CDR3 loop: CASGAANTGELFF. The CDR3 DNA sequence: TGTGCCTCGGGAGCGGCGAACACCGGGGAGCTGTTTTTT.

The chain recombines TRBV4-2 with TRBJ2-1; 8 bases are shared with TRBD2. The CDR3 length is 15 residues. Trimming cost V 1 base and J 5 bases; bases outside gene matches: 4. Germline assignment: CDR1 LGHNA and CDR2 YNFKEQ. The DNA of the CDR3 is TGTGCCAGCAGCCAAGCGTTAGCGGGACACAATGAGCAGTTCTTC. Protein: CASSQALAGHNEQFF.

The V call is TRBV7-9, the J call TRBJ2-5, with 9 bases identical to TRBD2. Trimming took 5 bases from V and 0 from J; bases not matched to a gene: 7. The germline V gene has CDR1 SEHNR and CDR2 FQNEAQ (reference sequence). The CDR3 extends over 16 amino acids. The CDR3 bases are TGTGCCAGCAGCGACCGACTAGCGGAGTACCAAGAGACCCAGTACTTC. It yields the protein CASSDRLAEYQETQYF.

By share of the sample, this clone is large (0.1 to 1%). The rearrangement uses TRBV3-1 (or the pseudogene TRBV3-2) and TRBJ2-1; 9 nucleotides line up with TRBD2. The V gene end was trimmed by 0 bases and the J gene end by 0 bases; junction bases not matched to a gene: 6. In germline, CDR1 is LGHDT, CDR2 YNNKEL (reference sequence). This CDR3 has 18 amino acids. The CDR3, as DNA: TGTGCCAGCAGCCAAGAGGTTCTAGCGGGGTCCTCCTACAATGAGCAGTTCTTC. It codes for CASSQEVLAGSSYNEQFF.

This clone was found many times. V gene TRBV2 combines with J gene TRBJ2-2, with 8 bases aligning to TRBD1. This CDR3 region has 18 residues. Trimming at V came to 2 bases and at J to 5 bases, leaving 13 bases not matched to a gene. Germline CDR1 reads SNHLY; CDR2 reads FYNNEI. The CDR3 is CASSERGGQGSFTGELFF. CDR3 coding DNA: TGTGCCAGCAGTGAAAGAGGCGGACAGGGATCGTTTACCGGGGAGCTGTTTTTT.

The chain recombines TRBV6-5 with TRBJ1-1; D is unclear. The germline V gene has CDR1 MNHEY and CDR2 SVGAGI. The CDR3 covers 11 residues. Deletions cut 4 bases from V and 8 bases from J, with 8 bases between. The CDR3 nucleotides read TGTGCCAGCAGTTCACTCTACGAAGCTTTCTTT. Translating it yields CASSSLYEAFF.